Below are 26 T cell receptor beta chains sequenced from a single sample in a study of blood T cell repertoires in COVID-19. Here immunoSEQ multiplex PCR was the method, and the copy in TCRdb shows in-frame clones only, minus some. The sample yields fewer than 200,000 clones, approximately 83% seen once. Sequencing input: peripheral blood. The receptors were sampled from a woman of 80 years or more with acute or convalescent COVID-19.

This clone was seen only once. The chain carries TRBV5-6 and TRBJ1-1; 8 bases line up with TRBD1. With V trimmed by 4 bases and J by 7 bases, 12 bases remained unmatched. CDR3 length: 15 amino acids. Germline lookup yields CDR1 SGHDT and CDR2 YYEEEE. The DNA of the CDR3 is TGTGCCAGCAGCCAGGACAGGGCGTACGGCGGTGAAGCTTTCTTT. Translating gives CASSQDRAYGGEAFF. Combining the CDR3 with reference TRBV5-6 and TRBJ1-1 gives the whole variable domain DAGVTQSPTHLIKTRGQQVTLRCSPKSGHDTVSWYQQALGQGPQFIFQYYEEEERQRGNFPDRFSGHQFPNYSSELNVNALLLGDSALYLCASSQDRAYGGEAFFGQGTRLTVV.

This chain connects TRBV5-6 to TRBJ1-1; D is perhaps TRBD1 (6 bases). This CDR3 is built from 18 residues. With 4 bases removed from V and 0 bases from J, the gap between germline ends came to 22 bases. Germline V gives CDR1 SGHDT, CDR2 YYEEEE. The CDR3 sequence is CASSPYRVRGWMNTEAFF. The CDR3 DNA follows: TGTGCCAGCAGCCCGTACAGGGTACGGGGATGGATGAACACTGAAGCTTTCTTT. The full variable domain, with the rest looked up from reference TRBV5-6 and TRBJ1-1, is DAGVTQSPTHLIKTRGQQVTLRCSPKSGHDTVSWYQQALGQGPQFIFQYYEEEERQRGNFPDRFSGHQFPNYSSELNVNALLLGDSALYLCASSPYRVRGWMNTEAFFGQGTRLTVV.

This chain joins TRBV2 and TRBJ1-5; TRBD1 agrees at 7 bases. V was pared by 5 bases and J by 5 bases, with 6 bases of the junction left unmatched. The CDR3 extends over 14 amino acids. Germline V CDR1 and CDR2: SNHLY, FYNNEI. The CDR3 DNA follows: TGTGCCAGCAGTACCACAGGGGCGGATCAGCCCCAGCATTTT. As protein: CASSTTGADQPQHF.

This sequence joins TRBV27 and TRBJ2-1; 7 bases fit TRBD2. Trimming cost V 4 bases and J 2 bases; bases outside gene matches: 14. In germline, CDR1 is MNHEY, CDR2 SMNVEV (reference sequence). This CDR3 has 18 residues. In DNA form, the CDR3 reads TGTGCCAGCAGTTCGCGGGGAACTGGGGGGGGAACCTACAATGAGCAGTTCTTC. Protein: CASSSRGTGGGTYNEQFF.

The chain joins TRBV6-5 to TRBJ2-1; 12 bases are shared with TRBD2. J was trimmed by 9 bases and V by 8 bases; bases with no gene match: 8. In germline, CDR1 is MNHEY, CDR2 SVGAGI. This CDR3 region has 14 residues. CDR3: CASWSSGREVEQFF. CDR3 DNA: TGTGCCAGCTGGTCTAGCGGGAGGGAGGTTGAGCAGTTCTTC.

The V and J genes are TRBV6-5 and TRBJ1-4; TRBD1 matches 7 bases. Germline CDR1 and CDR2: MNHEY and SVGAGI. V gave up 2 bases and J gave up 7 bases; unmatched junction bases: 4. The CDR3 sequence is 14 residues long. CDR3 region: CASSYDRAREKLFF. The CDR3 DNA reads as TGTGCCAGCAGTTACGACAGGGCGCGTGAAAAACTGTTTTTT.

The rearrangement links TRBV7-7 to TRBJ2-5; no reliable D call. CDR3 length equals 15 residues. Germline loops: CDR1 SSHAT, CDR2 FNYEAQ (reference sequence). The CDR3 nucleotides are TGTGCTAGTCAGCCGACCCCCGAGGTAGGAGAGACCCAGTACTTC. It is translated as CASQPTPEVGETQYF.

This clone appeared once. The rearrangement joins TRBV11-2 to TRBJ2-7; 9 bases fit TRBD1. Germline CDR1 SGHAT, CDR2 FQNNGV. The CDR3 extends over 16 amino acids. V lost 0 bases to trimming and J lost 4 bases; unmatched junction nucleotides: 7. The CDR3 nucleotides are TGTGCCAGCAGCTTAGATCTAGGGACAGGGACATACGAGCAGTACTTC. This translates into CASSLDLGTGTYEQYF.

This chain links TRBV6-5 with TRBJ1-1; no firm D call. Germline V gives CDR1 MNHEY, CDR2 SVGAGI. This CDR3 has 14 amino acids. Trimming removed 0 bases from V and 1 base from J, with 6 bases in between. The CDR3 DNA sequence: TGTGCCAGCAGTTACTCCGGTACGAACACTGAAGCTTTCTTT. The encoded protein is CASSYSGTNTEAFF.

In DNA, the CDR3 is TGCGCCAGCAGCTTGGTATCGGGACAGGGGTTCGGGGAGCAGTACTTC. Amino acid sequence: CASSLVSGQGFGEQYF. The gene calls are TRBV5-1 and TRBJ2-7; TRBD1 matches 10 bases. Looked up from germline, CDR1 is SGHRS and CDR2 is YFSETQ. The J segment lost 7 bases and the V segment lost 0 bases, leaving 10 bases of the junction unmatched. This CDR3 region has 16 residues.

In nucleotides, the CDR3 is TGTGCCAGCAGCCCCAGCGGGGGAGGGGAGACCCAGTACTTC. Residues: CASSPSGGGETQYF. V usage is TRBV9 and J usage is TRBJ2-5, with TRBD2 matching 8 bases. Germline CDR1 reads SGDLS; CDR2 reads YYNGEE. Losses at the gene ends were 4 bases for V and 5 bases for J; bases not matched to a gene: 7. The CDR3 is 14 residues long.

The J gene is TRBJ1-1, the V gene TRBV18, with TRBD1 as a possible D gene (5 bases). The CDR3 spans 15 residues. CDR1 KGHSH and CDR2 LQKENI come from the germline V gene. V shed 4 bases and J shed 1 base, with 13 bases lying between them. CDR3 DNA sequence: TGTGCCAGCTCACAAGAGACAGCCCCGAACACTGAAGCTTTCTTT. Amino acid sequence: CASSQETAPNTEAFF.

The rearrangement uses TRBV5-5 and TRBJ2-4; a possible D gene is TRBD2 (6 bases). This CDR3 is built from 16 residues. Germline V CDR1 and CDR2: SGHKS, YYEKEE (reference sequence). The V gene lost 4 bases and the J gene lost 1 base, with 15 bases spanning the gap. The CDR3 nucleotides read TGTGCCAGCAGCGGGACTCCGGGGCCGGCCAAAAACATTCAGTACTTC. This translates into CASSGTPGPAKNIQYF.

The chain has TRBV7-2 and TRBJ1-2; no firm D call. This CDR3 spans 13 amino acids. V gave up 1 base and J gave up 3 bases, with 6 bases separating them. Germline lookup yields CDR1 SGHTA and CDR2 FQGNSA. The CDR3 sequence: CASSLDQYYGYTF. The CDR3 DNA is TGTGCCAGCAGCTTAGATCAGTACTATGGCTACACCTTC.

The CDR3 sequence: CASSFGVTGDQPQHF. Written as DNA, the CDR3 is TGTGCCAGCAGCTTTGGCGTTACAGGCGATCAGCCCCAGCATTTT. The genes are TRBV7-9 and TRBJ1-5, with a possible D match to TRBD1 (5 bases). The CDR3 covers 15 residues. Deletions cut 3 bases from V and 5 bases from J, with 14 bases between. From germline, CDR1 is SEHNR and CDR2 FQNEAQ (reference sequence).

There are a few counts of this clone. The chain uses TRBV10-3 and TRBJ1-5, with 8 bases fitting TRBD1. CDR3 size: 17 residues. CDR1 is ENHRY, CDR2 SYGVKD, per germline. J was trimmed by 1 base and V by 0 bases; bases with no gene match: 5. CDR3 coding DNA: TGTGCCATCAGTGAGTCGGGCAGGGGGCTCAGCAATCAGCCCCAGCATTTT. This codes for CAISESGRGLSNQPQHF.

The chain links TRBV30 to TRBJ2-2; TRBD2 matches 11 bases. The CDR3 covers 15 residues. V was clipped by 2 bases and J by 7 bases; unmatched bases: 6. Germline lookup yields CDR1 GTSNPN and CDR2 SVGIG (reference sequence). The CDR3 DNA reads as TGTGCCTGGAGTTCACTAGCGGGAGTGGGCGGGGAGCTGTTTTTT. It codes for CAWSSLAGVGGELFF.

The chain links TRBV5-6 to TRBJ1-1; TRBD1 might be the D (5 bases). V was clipped by 2 bases and J by 2 bases, with 13 bases between them. The CDR3 covers 15 residues. The germline gives CDR1 SGHDT, CDR2 YYEEEE. CDR3 bases: TGTGCCAGCAGCTTCCGGGGGGTAGCTAACACTGAAGCTTTCTTT. Translation: CASSFRGVANTEAFF.

The chain uses TRBV2 and TRBJ1-1, with a weak D call TRBD1 (5 bases). V lost 7 bases, J lost 1 base, and 13 bases lay in between. Germline assignment: CDR1 SNHLY and CDR2 FYNNEI. The CDR3 consists of 14 residues. The CDR3 DNA reads as TGTGCCAGCACCTTAGATACAGGGAACACTGAAGCTTTCTTT. This translates into CASTLDTGNTEAFF.

This chain links TRBV19 with TRBJ1-4, with TRBD1 matching over 8 bases. Trimming removed 4 bases from V and 6 bases from J; junction bases left unmatched: 4. The CDR3 is made up of 14 amino acids. Germline V gives CDR1 LNHDA, CDR2 SQIVND (reference sequence). The DNA for the CDR3 is TGTGCCAGTAGTACGACAGGGGCCGATGAAAAACTGTTTTTT. Its translation is CASSTTGADEKLFF.

This chain links TRBV28 with TRBJ2-1; D might be TRBD2 (5 bases). Trimming took 7 bases from V and 8 from J, leaving 18 bases between them. The length of the CDR3 is 14 residues. From germline, CDR1 is MDHEN and CDR2 SYDVKM. In DNA, the CDR3 is TGTGCCAGCACCCGGGGAGTATCTGCGGATGAGCAGTTCTTC. It is translated as CASTRGVSADEQFF.

As to this clone: Other DNA sequences within the sample encode an identical CDR3. The rearrangement uses TRBV5-1 and TRBJ1-1; 7 bases align to TRBD1. CDR3 size: 15 residues. The ends lost 0 bases at V and 0 bases at J; junction bases unmatched: 2. Germline CDR1 is SGHRS and CDR2 is YFSETQ. The CDR3 DNA follows: TGCGCCAGCAGCTTGGGGGACAGAGTGAACACTGAAGCTTTCTTT. This sequence encodes CASSLGDRVNTEAFF.

In this sample, this clone turned up once. The J gene is TRBJ2-3, the V gene TRBV19, with D maybe TRBD1 (5 bases). V was trimmed by 6 bases and J by 3 bases, leaving 13 bases between them. There are 14 residues in the CDR3. From germline, CDR1 is LNHDA and CDR2 SQIVND (reference sequence). Here the CDR3 DNA reads TGTGCCAGTAGCAAGGGGCTGGGGACAGATACGCAGTATTTT. It codes for CASSKGLGTDTQYF.

V usage is TRBV7-2 and J usage is TRBJ1-1; D might be TRBD1 (5 bases). Deletions cut 1 base from V and 4 bases from J, with 13 bases between. Germline loops: CDR1 SGHTA, CDR2 FQGNSA. The CDR3 extends over 15 amino acids. DNA for the CDR3: TGTGCCAGCAGCTTAGAGGCGGGGGTGCGCACTGAAGCTTTCTTT. Translating gives CASSLEAGVRTEAFF.

This clone was seen more than once but under ten times. This chain links TRBV4-3 with TRBJ2-3; 12 bases are shared with TRBD1. The V gene end was trimmed by 3 bases and the J gene end by 4 bases; junction bases not matched to a gene: 11. Germline V gene sequence: CDR1 LGHNA, CDR2 YSLEER. CDR3 length equals 18 residues. CDR3 protein: CASSHATPGTGGADTQYF. CDR3 in DNA: TGCGCCAGCAGCCATGCAACCCCCGGGACAGGGGGCGCAGATACGCAGTATTTT.

The chain links TRBV5-1 to TRBJ2-7; 7 bases align to TRBD1. The V gene end was trimmed by 4 bases and the J gene end by 3 bases; junction bases not matched to a gene: 4. The CDR3 sequence is 13 residues long. Germline V gene sequence: CDR1 SGHRS, CDR2 YFSETQ. Written as DNA, the CDR3 is TGCGCCAGCAGCGGGTGGGACAGCTACGAGCAGTACTTC. It encodes CASSGWDSYEQYF.